This T cell receptor beta chain is from a study of T cell repertoires in cytomegalovirus infection. Study as a whole: CMV infection plus the matching HLA type was flagged by public TCR beta signatures. Study-wide findings and caveats: The ex vivo response was dominated by HLA-C-restricted CMV-specific TCR beta clonotypes. The cumulative frequency of public TCR beta families identified carriers of CMV plus the relevant HLA.

The CDR3 is 17 amino acids. J lost 5 bases, V lost 0 bases, and 7 bases had no gene match. This clonotype was picked up a small number of times. The antigen is not known. MiXCR, applied by TCRdb to the reads, yields one record per CDR3 protein. This table has 700,000 to 850,000 distinct CDR3 sequences, less than 35% appearing once. The clonotype originates from a human donor in good health (CMV status not recorded). Some clones in this sample may be carry-over from other donors' samples. Specimen: cultured CD8+ T cells from PBMCs, collected from culture after CMV antigen stimulation. The chain couples TRBV12-3 or TRBV12-4 to TRBJ2-3; TRBD2 matches 11 bases. The CDR3 here is CASSLAWVAGGQDTQYF. The CDR3 region has the DNA TGTGCCAGCAGTTTAGCGTGGGTAGCGGGGGGGCAAGATACGCAGTATTTT.